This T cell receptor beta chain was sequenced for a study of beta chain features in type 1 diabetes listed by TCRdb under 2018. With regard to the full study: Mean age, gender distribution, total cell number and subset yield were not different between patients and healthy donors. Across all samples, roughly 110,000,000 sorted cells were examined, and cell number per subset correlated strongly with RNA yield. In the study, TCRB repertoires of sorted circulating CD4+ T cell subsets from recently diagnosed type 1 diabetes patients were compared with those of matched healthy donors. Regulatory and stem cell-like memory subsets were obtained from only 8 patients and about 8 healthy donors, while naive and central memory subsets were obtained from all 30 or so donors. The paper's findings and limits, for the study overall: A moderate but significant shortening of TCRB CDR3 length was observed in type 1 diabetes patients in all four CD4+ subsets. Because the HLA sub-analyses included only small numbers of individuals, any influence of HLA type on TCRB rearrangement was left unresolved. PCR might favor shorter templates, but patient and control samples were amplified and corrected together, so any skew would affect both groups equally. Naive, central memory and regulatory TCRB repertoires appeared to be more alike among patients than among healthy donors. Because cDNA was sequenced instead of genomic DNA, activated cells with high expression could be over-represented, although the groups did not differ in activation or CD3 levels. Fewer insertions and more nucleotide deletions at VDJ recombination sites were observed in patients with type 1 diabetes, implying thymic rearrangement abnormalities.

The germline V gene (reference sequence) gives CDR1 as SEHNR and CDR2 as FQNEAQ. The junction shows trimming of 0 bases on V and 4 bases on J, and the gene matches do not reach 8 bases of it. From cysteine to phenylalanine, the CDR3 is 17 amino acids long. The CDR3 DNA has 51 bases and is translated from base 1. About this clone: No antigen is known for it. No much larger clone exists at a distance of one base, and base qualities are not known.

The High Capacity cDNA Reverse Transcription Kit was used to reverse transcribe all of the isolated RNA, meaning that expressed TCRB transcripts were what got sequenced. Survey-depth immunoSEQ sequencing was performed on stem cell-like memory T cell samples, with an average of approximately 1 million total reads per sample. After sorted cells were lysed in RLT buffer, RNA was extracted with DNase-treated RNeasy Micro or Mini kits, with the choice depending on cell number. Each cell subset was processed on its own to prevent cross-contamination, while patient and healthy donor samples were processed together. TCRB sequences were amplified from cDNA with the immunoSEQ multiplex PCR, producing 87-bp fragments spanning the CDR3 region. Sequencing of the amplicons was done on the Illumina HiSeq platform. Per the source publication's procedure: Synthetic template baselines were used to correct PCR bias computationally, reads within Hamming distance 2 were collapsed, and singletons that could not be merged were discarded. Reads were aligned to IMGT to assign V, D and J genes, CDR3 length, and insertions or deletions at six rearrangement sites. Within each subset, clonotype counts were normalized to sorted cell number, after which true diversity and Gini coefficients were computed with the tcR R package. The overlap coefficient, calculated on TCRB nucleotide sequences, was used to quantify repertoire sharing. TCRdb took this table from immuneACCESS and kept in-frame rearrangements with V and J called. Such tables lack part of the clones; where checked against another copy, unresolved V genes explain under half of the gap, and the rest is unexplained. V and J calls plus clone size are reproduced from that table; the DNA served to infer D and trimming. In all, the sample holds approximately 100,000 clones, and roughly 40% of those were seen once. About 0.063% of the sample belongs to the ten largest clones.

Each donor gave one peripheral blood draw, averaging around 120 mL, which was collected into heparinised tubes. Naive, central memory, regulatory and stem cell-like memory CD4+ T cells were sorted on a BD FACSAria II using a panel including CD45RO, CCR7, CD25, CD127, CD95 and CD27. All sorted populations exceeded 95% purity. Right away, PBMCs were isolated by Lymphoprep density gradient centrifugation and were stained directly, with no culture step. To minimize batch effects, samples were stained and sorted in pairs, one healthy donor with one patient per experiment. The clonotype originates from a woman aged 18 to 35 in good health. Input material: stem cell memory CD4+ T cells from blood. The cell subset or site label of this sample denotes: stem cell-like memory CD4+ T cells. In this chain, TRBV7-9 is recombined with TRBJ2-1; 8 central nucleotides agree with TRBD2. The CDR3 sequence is CASSLAGGLAVYNEQFF. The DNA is TGTGCCAGCAGCTTAGCTGGTGGACTAGCAGTTTACAATGAGCAGTTCTTC.